This T cell receptor beta chain emerged from a study of response to subunit inactivated influenza vaccine. For this clonotype: Its antigen is not known.

The CDR3 has 13 residues. V shed 10 bases and J shed 0 bases, with 12 bases lying between them. CDR1 SGHTA and CDR2 FQGNSA come from the germline V gene. General study results and limits: The authors put forward the suggestion that each seasonal influenza vaccination may bring in only a limited number of new T cells.

A single record per CDR3 protein comes from TCRdb applying MiXCR to the RT-PCR reads. The sample holds under 850,000 distinct CDR3 sequences, approximately 17% seen once. The specimen comprised PBMCs from blood, sampled more than 4 days after vaccination. The TCR was taken from a man between 50 and 59 years old who received an inactivated influenza vaccine. This chain joins TRBV7-2 and TRBJ1-1; D possibly corresponds to TRBD1 (6 bases). CDR3 protein: CATLDRMNTEAFF. Written as DNA, the CDR3 is TGTGCCACCTTGGACAGAATGAACACTGAAGCTTTCTTT. The entire variable domain, with the rest obtained from reference TRBV7-2 and TRBJ1-1, is as follows: GAGVSQSPSNKVTEKGKDVELRCDPISGHTALYWYRQSLGQGLEFLIYFQGNSAPDKSGLPSDRFSAERTGGSVSTLTIQRTQQEDSAVYLCATLDRMNTEAFFGQGTRLTVV.